A selection of T cell receptor beta chains follows, all from one sample in a study of T cell responses to AZD1222 COVID-19 vaccine. Clones were sequenced by immunoSEQ multiplex PCR, and TCRdb holds only the in-frame ones, with some missing. This table holds 150,000 or so clones, 92% found once. Specimen: peripheral blood, collected on day 0 of AZD1222 vaccination. These receptors all come from an adult in good health. The CDR3 runs from the conserved cysteine through the conserved F or W. Only part of the rows carry a size: once, few, many, or a class if the clone is expanded.

.,TRBV7-8,CASSLDGGGALRNNEQFF
once,TRBV12-3/TRBV12-4,CASGAQVEQYF
.,TRBV7-6,CASSPRTSEGQETQYF
once,TRBV5-3,CARSPSSGTKKTYEQYF
.,TRBV7-2,CASSSRLAGAFTDTQYF
.,TRBV7-2,CASSSPSTRDTQYF
.,TRBV27,CASSPSTGGTYNEQFF
few,TRBV21-1,CASSKVYSTGGRGHQPQHF
once,TRBV7-2,CASSLRTTGHVSNQPQHF
.,TRBV28,CATLRSGETQYF
.,TRBV6-2/TRBV6-3,CASSYSGARSYNEQFF
.,TRBV18,CASSPYTRASEVGGELFF
.,TRBV12-3/TRBV12-4,CASSRRGLTEAFF
.,TRBV4-1,CASSQGQGALGTEAFF
.,TRBV5-1,CASSFAGGSYNEQFF